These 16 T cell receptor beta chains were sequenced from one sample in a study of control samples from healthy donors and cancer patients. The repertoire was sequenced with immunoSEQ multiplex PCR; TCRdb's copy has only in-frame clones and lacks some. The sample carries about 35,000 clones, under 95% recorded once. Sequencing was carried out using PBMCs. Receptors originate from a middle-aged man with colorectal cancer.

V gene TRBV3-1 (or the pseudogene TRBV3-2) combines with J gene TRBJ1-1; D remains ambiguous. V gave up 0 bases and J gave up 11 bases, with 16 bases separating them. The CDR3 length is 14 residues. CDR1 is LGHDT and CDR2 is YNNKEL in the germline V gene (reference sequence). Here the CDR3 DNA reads TGTGCCAGCAGCCAAGATTGGTCCGGGAGTAGGGCTTTCTTT. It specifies CASSQDWSGSRAFF.

DNA of the CDR3: TGCGCCAGCAAAGCCGGGCCGTCGGGGGGGGATGAAAAACTGTTTTTT. It encodes CASKAGPSGGDEKLFF. The chain recombines TRBV5-1 with TRBJ1-4, with D possibly matching TRBD1 (5 bases). CDR1 is SGHRS and CDR2 is YFSETQ in the germline V gene. This CDR3 has 16 amino acids. Trimming left V 6 bases short and J 6 bases short, with 21 bases between.

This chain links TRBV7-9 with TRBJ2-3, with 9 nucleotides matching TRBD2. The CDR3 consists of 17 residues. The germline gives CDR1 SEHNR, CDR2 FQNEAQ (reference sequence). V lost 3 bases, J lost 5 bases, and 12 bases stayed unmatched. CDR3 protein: CASSLGSGGIRGDTQYF. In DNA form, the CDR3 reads TGTGCCAGCAGCTTGGGGAGCGGGGGGATCCGCGGAGATACGCAGTATTTT. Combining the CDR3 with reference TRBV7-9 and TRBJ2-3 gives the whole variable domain DTGVSQNPRHKITKRGQNVTFRCDPISEHNRLYWYRQTLGQGPEFLTYFQNEAQLEKSRLLSDRFSAERPKGSFSTLEIQRTEQGDSAMYLCASSLGSGGIRGDTQYFGPGTRLTVL.

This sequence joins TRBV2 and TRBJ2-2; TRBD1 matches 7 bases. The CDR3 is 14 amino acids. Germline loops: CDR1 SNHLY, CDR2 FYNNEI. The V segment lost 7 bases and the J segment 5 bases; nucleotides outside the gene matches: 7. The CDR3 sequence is CASKDRVGTGELFF. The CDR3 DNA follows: TGTGCCAGCAAAGACAGGGTGGGGACCGGGGAGCTGTTTTTT.

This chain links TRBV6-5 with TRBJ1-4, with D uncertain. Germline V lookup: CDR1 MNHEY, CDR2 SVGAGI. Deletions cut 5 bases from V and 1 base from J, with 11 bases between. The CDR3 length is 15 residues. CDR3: CASSTPLGTNEKLFF. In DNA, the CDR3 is TGTGCCAGCAGTACACCCCTGGGAACTAATGAAAAACTGTTTTTT.

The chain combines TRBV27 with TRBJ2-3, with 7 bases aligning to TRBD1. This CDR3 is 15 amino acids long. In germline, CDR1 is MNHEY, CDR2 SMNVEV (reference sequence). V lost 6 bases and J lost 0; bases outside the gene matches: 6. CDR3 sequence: CASRRRDRSTDTQYF. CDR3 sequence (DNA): TGTGCCAGCAGACGTCGGGACAGAAGCACAGATACGCAGTATTTT.

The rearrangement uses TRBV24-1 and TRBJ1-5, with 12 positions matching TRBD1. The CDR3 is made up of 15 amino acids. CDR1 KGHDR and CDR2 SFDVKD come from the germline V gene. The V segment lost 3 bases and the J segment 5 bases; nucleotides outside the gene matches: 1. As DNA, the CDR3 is TGTGCCACCAGTGATGGGACAGGGGGCGATCAGCCCCAGCATTTT. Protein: CATSDGTGGDQPQHF.

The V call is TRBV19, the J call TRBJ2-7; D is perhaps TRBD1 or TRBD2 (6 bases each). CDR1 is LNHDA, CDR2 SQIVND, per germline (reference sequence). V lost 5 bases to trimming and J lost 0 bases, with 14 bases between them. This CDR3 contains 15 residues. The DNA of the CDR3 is TGTGCCAGTAGTCGGGGGCCCGCGGGCTCCTACGAGCAGTACTTC. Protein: CASSRGPAGSYEQYF.

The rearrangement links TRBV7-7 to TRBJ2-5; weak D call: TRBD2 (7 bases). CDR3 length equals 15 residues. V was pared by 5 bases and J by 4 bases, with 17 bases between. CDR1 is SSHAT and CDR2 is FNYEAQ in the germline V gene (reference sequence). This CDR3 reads CASSPGAGAAETQYF. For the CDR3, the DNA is TGTGCCAGCAGCCCAGGGGCGGGGGCGGCAGAGACCCAGTACTTC.

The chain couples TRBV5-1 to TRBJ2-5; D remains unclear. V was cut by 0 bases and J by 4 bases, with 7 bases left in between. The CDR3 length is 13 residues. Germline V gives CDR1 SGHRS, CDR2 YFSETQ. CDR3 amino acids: CASSLAGGETQYF. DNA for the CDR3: TGCGCCAGCAGCTTGGCAGGCGGAGAGACCCAGTACTTC.

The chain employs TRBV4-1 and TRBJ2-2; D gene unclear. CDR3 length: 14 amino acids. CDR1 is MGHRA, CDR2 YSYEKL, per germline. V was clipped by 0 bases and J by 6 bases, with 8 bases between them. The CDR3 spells CASSQDQVPGELFF. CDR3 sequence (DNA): TGCGCCAGCAGCCAAGATCAGGTCCCCGGGGAGCTGTTTTTT.

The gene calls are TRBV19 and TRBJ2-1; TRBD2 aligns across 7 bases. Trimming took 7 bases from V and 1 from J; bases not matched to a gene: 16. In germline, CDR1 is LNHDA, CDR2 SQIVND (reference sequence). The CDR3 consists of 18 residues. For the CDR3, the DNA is TGTGCCAGTACTCGCTCGGCGGGGGACGCCGGATCCTACAATGAGCAGTTCTTC. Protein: CASTRSAGDAGSYNEQFF.

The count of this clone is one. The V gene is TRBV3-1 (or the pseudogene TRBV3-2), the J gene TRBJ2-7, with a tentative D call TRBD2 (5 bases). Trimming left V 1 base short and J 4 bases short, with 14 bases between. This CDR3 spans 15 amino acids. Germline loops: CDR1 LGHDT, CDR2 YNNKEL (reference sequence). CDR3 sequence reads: CASSQVHEQRYEQYF. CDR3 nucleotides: TGTGCCAGCAGCCAAGTCCACGAGCAGCGGTACGAGCAGTACTTC.

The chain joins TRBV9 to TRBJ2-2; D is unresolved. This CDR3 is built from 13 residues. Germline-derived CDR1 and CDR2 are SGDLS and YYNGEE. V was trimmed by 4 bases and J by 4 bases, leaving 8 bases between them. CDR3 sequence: CASSPRVTGELFF. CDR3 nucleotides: TGTGCCAGCAGCCCCCGGGTCACCGGGGAGCTGTTTTTT.

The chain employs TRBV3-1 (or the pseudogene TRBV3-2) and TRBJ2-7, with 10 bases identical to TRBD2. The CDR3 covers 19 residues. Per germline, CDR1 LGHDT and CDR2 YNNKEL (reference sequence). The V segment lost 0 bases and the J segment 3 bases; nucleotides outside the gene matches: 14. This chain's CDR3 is CASSQDRRLAGVLGYEQYF. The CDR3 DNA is TGTGCCAGCAGCCAAGATCGGAGGCTAGCGGGGGTATTGGGCTACGAGCAGTACTTC.

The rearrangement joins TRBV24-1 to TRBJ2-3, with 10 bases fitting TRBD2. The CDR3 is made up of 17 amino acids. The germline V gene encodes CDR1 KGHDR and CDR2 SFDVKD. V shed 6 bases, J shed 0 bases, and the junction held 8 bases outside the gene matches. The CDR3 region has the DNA TGTGCCACCAGTTCATTTGCTAGCGGGGGAAGCACAGATACGCAGTATTTT. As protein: CATSSFASGGSTDTQYF.